Listed below are T cell receptor beta chains from one sample, sequenced in a study of T cell responses to AZD1222 COVID-19 vaccine. The assay was immunoSEQ multiplex PCR, and TCRdb's table has in-frame clones only and misses some. Here the sample spans 100,000 or so clones, 85% to 90% being singletons. Here the sequenced sample was peripheral blood, taken on day 0 of AZD1222 vaccination. These receptors were taken from an adult in good health. The CDR3 runs from the conserved cysteine through the conserved F or W. The D gene is left open where the match is weak. Clone sizes are given selectively: once, few, many, or a class where the clone is expanded.

>TRBJ1-2|TRBV27|TRBD1|NA
TGTGCCAGCAGTCCGTGGGGACAGCCTCACTATGGCTACACCTTC
CASSPWGQPHYGYTF
>TRBJ1-4|TRBV7-9|TRBD1|NA
TGTGCCAGCAGCACGCCGGAACAGGGGGAAGATAATGAAAAACTGTTTTTT
CASSTPEQGEDNEKLFF
>TRBJ2-5|TRBV6-5|TRBD2|NA
TGTGCCAGCAGTTACCTTCCTAGCGGGAAATCTGAGACCCAGTACTTC
CASSYLPSGKSETQYF
>TRBJ2-2|TRBV7-2|TRBD2|NA
TGTGCCAGCAGCCCTCACCTAGCGGGAGGAGGAGCCGGGGAGCTGTTTTTT
CASSPHLAGGGAGELFF
>TRBJ2-7|TRBV28|NA|few
TGTGCCAGCATTAGGGGGGGCGTGTCCCACGAGCAGTACTTC
CASIRGGVSHEQYF
>TRBJ2-7|TRBV7-6|NA|NA
TGTGCCAGCAGCCTAAGGGACGGAGCCTACGAGCAGTACTTC
CASSLRDGAYEQYF
>TRBJ2-7|TRBV9|NA|NA
TGTGCCAGCTCGCCGGGCAGGCCCAGCTCCTACGAGCAGTACTTC
CASSPGRPSSYEQYF
>TRBJ1-1|TRBV30|NA|NA
TGTGCCTGGAGTGTAAGGGGCAGGCGGATGAACACTGAAGCTTTCTTT
CAWSVRGRRMNTEAFF
>TRBJ1-1|TRBV27|NA|many
TGTGCCAGCAGTTTATTCGGGAACACTGAAGCTTTCTTT
CASSLFGNTEAFF
>TRBJ1-2|TRBV19|TRBD1|NA
TGTGCCAGTACCCAGTTGGGACAGGGAGGCTATGGCTACACCTTC
CASTQLGQGGYGYTF
>TRBJ2-1|TRBV6-6|TRBD2|NA
TGTGCCAGCAGTTACTTACTAGCGGGAGGTTTCAATGAGCAGTTCTTC
CASSYLLAGGFNEQFF
>TRBJ2-1|TRBV2|TRBD2|many
TGTGCCAGCGACCTAGCGGGAGGACTCAATGAGCAGTTCTTC
CASDLAGGLNEQFF
>TRBJ2-1|TRBV30|NA|once
TGTGCCTGGAGTGTTATGCGAAGCGACCCCCGGAGGAATGAGCAGTTCTTC
CAWSVMRSDPRRNEQFF
>TRBJ2-5|TRBV27|TRBD1|NA
TGTGCCAGCAGTTTCATAGGGGGCGGAGGAGAGACCCAGTACTTC
CASSFIGGGGETQYF
>TRBJ2-4|TRBV2|TRBD1|NA
TGTGCCAGCATGCTTGATGGACAGGGGCCCAAGTACTTC
CASMLDGQGPKYF
>TRBJ1-1|TRBV5-6|TRBD1|NA
TGTGCCAGCAGCTTGGCCGGGCAGGGGGCCGGTTGGGCTGAAGCTTTCTTT
CASSLAGQGAGWAEAFF
>TRBJ1-5|TRBV5-1|TRBD1|NA
TGCGCCAGCAGCACTGGACAGGGTAATCAGCCCCAGCATTTT
CASSTGQGNQPQHF
>TRBJ1-1|TRBV12-3/TRBV12-4|TRBD1|NA
TGTGCCAGCAGTTCTGGACAGGGGGCGGAAGCTTTCTTT
CASSSGQGAEAFF
>TRBJ2-1|TRBV19|TRBD1|NA
TGTGCCAGTAGTCGAATTACAGGGGGCGCGGTATCCTACAATGAGCAGTTCTTC
CASSRITGGAVSYNEQFF
>TRBJ2-5|TRBV7-8|TRBD2|NA
TGTGCCAGCAGCGCGACTAGCGGGTTGGGGGAAGAGACCCAGTACTTC
CASSATSGLGEETQYF
>TRBJ1-2|TRBV30|TRBD1|NA
TGTGCCTGGAGCGGGACAGGCTATGGCTACACCTTC
CAWSGTGYGYTF
>TRBJ1-4|TRBV5-6|TRBD1|NA
TGTGCCAGCAGCTTTCGGACAGGACTTCTGACCCTCAATGAAAAACTGTTTTTT
CASSFRTGLLTLNEKLFF
>TRBJ1-4|TRBV9|NA|NA
TGTGCCAGCAGCGCCCGTCCCGGCACAGATAATGAAAAACTGTTTTTT
CASSARPGTDNEKLFF
>TRBJ2-7|TRBV7-9|NA|few
TGTGCCAGCAGCTCCGTAGGACCCTACGAGCAGTACTTC
CASSSVGPYEQYF
>TRBJ1-4|TRBV30|TRBD1|NA
TGTGCCTGGAGTCCACAGGGGAAAAAACTGTTTTTT
CAWSPQGKKLFF
>TRBJ2-1|TRBV2|TRBD2|NA
TGTGCCAAGGGACTAGCGGACAATGAGCAGTTCTTC
CAKGLADNEQFF
>TRBJ1-2|TRBV13|TRBD1|few
TGTGCCAGCAGCCCGACAGGGGATGTGGGTGGCTACACCTTC
CASSPTGDVGGYTF
>TRBJ2-3|TRBV5-4|NA|NA
TGTGCCAGCAGCTGGAGGGCCTCTTTGGATACGCAGTATTTT
CASSWRASLDTQYF
>TRBJ1-1|TRBV29-1|TRBD1|NA
TGCAGCGTTGCGGGGGCCGGGACAGGGACTGAAGCTTTCTTT
CSVAGAGTGTEAFF
>TRBJ2-2|TRBV7-9|NA|NA
TGTGCCAGCAGCCCACTGGGGAAGGAATCGGGGAACACCGGGGAGCTGTTTTTT
CASSPLGKESGNTGELFF
>TRBJ1-2|TRBV28|NA|NA
TGTGCCAGCAGTGCGCCTGGGTACTTCGAATATGGCTACACCTTC
CASSAPGYFEYGYTF
>TRBJ1-4|TRBV27|NA|NA
TGTGCCAGCAGCCCCCGGGGACAACCCTCAACTAATGAAAAACTGTTTTTT
CASSPRGQPSTNEKLFF
>TRBJ2-3|TRBV10-3|TRBD1|once
TGTGCCATCAGTGAGGTAGGCACGGCAGGGGGAAAGGGCACAGATACGCAGTATTTT
CAISEVGTAGGKGTDTQYF
>TRBJ1-5|TRBV18|TRBD1|NA
TGTGCCAGCTCACCCCGCGGACAGGGGGGCAATCAGCCCCAGCATTTT
CASSPRGQGGNQPQHF
>TRBJ1-5|TRBV2|TRBD1|NA
TGTGCCAGCAGCTACTCGACAGGGAACAATCAGCCCCAGCATTTT
CASSYSTGNNQPQHF
>TRBJ2-1|TRBV7-7|NA|NA
TGTGCCAGCAGCCGAGTGGCAGATAATTACAATGAGCAGTTCTTC
CASSRVADNYNEQFF
>TRBJ1-4|TRBV24-1|TRBD1|NA
TGTGCCACCAGTGACGGTGCCGGGACAGCCAATGAAAAACTGTTTTTT
CATSDGAGTANEKLFF
>TRBJ2-1|TRBV7-9|NA|NA
TGTGCCAGCAGCTTAGGTCGGGCGGGATTCTTCAATGAGCAGTTCTTC
CASSLGRAGFFNEQFF
>TRBJ2-7|TRBV5-5|NA|NA
TGTGCCAGCAGCCCGACTAGTACGACCTACGAGCAGTACTTC
CASSPTSTTYEQYF
>TRBJ1-1|TRBV6-5|TRBD1|NA
TGTGCCAGCAGCGAGGGGGCGAACACTGAAGCTTTCTTT
CASSEGANTEAFF
>TRBJ2-7|TRBV11-1|TRBD2|NA
TGTGCCAGCAGCTTAGCGCTAGCGGGAGCGGTCGAGCAGTACTTC
CASSLALAGAVEQYF
>TRBJ1-2|TRBV4-3|NA|NA
TGCGCCAGCAGCCAACGCGGGGGGGTCCTGGGTGGCTACACCTTC
CASSQRGGVLGGYTF
>TRBJ1-2|TRBV27|NA|NA
TGTGCCAGCAGGAGCCCGCCGGGAGACGGCTACACCTTC
CASRSPPGDGYTF
>TRBJ1-4|TRBV3-1/TRBV3-2|TRBD1|NA
TGTGCCAGCAGCGCATGGGACAGGGAAAAAGAAAAACTGTTTTTT
CASSAWDREKEKLFF
>TRBJ2-2|TRBV2|NA|NA
TGTGCCAGCATTGACAGGTCCGGGGAGCTGTTTTTT
CASIDRSGELFF
>TRBJ1-2|TRBV6-5|TRBD1|NA
TGTGCCAGCAGTAGAAATCCAGGGGGTACGGATGGCTACACCTTC
CASSRNPGGTDGYTF
>TRBJ1-2|TRBV19|NA|NA
TGTGCCAGTACCGCACAGGGTAATGGAGGCTACACCTTC
CASTAQGNGGYTF